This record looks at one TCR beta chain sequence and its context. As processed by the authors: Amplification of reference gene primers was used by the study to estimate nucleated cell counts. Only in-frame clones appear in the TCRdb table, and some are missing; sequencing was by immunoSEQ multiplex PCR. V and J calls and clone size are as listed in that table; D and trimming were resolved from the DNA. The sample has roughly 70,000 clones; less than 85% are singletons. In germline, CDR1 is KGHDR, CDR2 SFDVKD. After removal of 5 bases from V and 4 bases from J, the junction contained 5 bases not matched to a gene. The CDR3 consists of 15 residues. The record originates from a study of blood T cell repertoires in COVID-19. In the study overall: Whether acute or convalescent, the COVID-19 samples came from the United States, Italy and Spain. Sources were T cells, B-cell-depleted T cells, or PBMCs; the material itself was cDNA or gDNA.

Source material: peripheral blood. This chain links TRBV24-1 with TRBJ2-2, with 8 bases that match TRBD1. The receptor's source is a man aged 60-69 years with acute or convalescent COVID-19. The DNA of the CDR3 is TGTGCCACCAGTGGGAGGCAGGGGGCCACCGGGGAGCTGTTTTTT. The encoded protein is CATSGRQGATGELFF.